Given below is one TCR beta chain in context. Sorted libraries were made with about a million CD4+ or CD8+ T cells. The V gene lost 1 base and the J gene lost 2 bases, with 13 bases spanning the gap. The CDR3 loop spans 15 amino acids. Germline V CDR1 and CDR2: SGHDT, YYEEEE. These data belong to a study of neurological immune-mediated disorders. TCRdb reprocessed the 5' RACE reads via MiXCR and lists one record per CDR3 protein. The sample yields more than 13,000 distinct CDR3 sequences, 5.5% to 7% seen once. This TCR derives from a woman between 40 and 50 years old in good health. The chain carries TRBV5-6 and TRBJ2-7, with D unclear. The source material was CD8+ T cells from blood. For the CDR3, the DNA is TGTGCCAGCAGCTTGTTCGGCGTGTGGGCCTACGAGCAGTACTTC. It translates to CASSLFGVWAYEQYF.